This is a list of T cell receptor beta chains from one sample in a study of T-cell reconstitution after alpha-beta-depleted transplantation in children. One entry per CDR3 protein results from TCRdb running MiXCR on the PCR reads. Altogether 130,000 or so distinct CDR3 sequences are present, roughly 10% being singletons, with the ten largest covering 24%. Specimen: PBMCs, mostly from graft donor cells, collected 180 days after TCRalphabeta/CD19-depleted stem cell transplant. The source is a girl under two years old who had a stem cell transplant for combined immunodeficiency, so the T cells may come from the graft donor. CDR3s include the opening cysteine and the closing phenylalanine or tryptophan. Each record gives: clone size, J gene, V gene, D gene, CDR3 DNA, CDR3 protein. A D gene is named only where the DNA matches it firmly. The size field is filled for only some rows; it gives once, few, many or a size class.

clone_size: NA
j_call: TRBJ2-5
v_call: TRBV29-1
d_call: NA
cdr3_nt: TGCAGCGTTCGTAAACAGGGACCAGCCCAGGCGACCCAGTACTTC
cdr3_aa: CSVRKQGPAQATQYF

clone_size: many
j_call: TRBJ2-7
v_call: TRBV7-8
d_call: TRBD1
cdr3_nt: TGTGCCAGCAGCCCGGGACAGGGCGAGCAGTACTTC
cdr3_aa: CASSPGQGEQYF

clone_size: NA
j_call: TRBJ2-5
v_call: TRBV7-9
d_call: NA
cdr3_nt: TGTGCCAGCAGCTTAGATCGTTCCCTAGAGACCCAGTACTTC
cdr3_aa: CASSLDRSLETQYF

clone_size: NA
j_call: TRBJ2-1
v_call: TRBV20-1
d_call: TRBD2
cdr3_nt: TGCAGTGCTAGTCTAGCGGGGGGGCAAAACAATGAGCAGTTCTTC
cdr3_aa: CSASLAGGQNNEQFF

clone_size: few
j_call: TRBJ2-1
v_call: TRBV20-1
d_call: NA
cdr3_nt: TGCAGTGCTAGGGACTTGGGCGGCCGCTCCTACAATGAGCAGTTCTTC
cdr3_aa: CSARDLGGRSYNEQFF

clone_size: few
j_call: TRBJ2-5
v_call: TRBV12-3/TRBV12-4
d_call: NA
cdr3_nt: TGTGCCAGCAGTTTTAGTAAAGAGACCCAGTACTTC
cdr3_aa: CASSFSKETQYF

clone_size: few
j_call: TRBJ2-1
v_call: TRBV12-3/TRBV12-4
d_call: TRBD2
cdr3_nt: TGTGCCAGCAGGGTGACTAGCGGGTACTCATTCAACAATGAGCAGTTCTTC
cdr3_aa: CASRVTSGYSFNNEQFF

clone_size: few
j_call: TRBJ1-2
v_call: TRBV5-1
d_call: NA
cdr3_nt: TGCGCCAGCAGCTTGGCCGGTCGTGGACCTAACTATGGCTACACCTTC
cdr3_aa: CASSLAGRGPNYGYTF

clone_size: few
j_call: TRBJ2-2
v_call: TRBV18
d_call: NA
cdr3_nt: TGTGCCAGCTCACTCACGGGACTCCCGAACACCGGGGAGCTGTTTTTT
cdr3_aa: CASSLTGLPNTGELFF

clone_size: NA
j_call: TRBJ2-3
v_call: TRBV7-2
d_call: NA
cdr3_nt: TGTGCCAGCAATACTCGCTGGGCAGATACGCAGTATTTT
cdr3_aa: CASNTRWADTQYF

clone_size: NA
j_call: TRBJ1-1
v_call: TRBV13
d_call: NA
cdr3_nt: TGTGCCAGCAGCTCAGGACCAGACCGGACTGAAGCTTTCTTT
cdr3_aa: CASSSGPDRTEAFF

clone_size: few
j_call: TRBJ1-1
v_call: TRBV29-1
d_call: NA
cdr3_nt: TGCAGCGTTTACGGACGGAACCACATGAACACTGAAGCTTTCTTT
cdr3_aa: CSVYGRNHMNTEAFF

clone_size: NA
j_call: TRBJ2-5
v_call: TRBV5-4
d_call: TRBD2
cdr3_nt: TGTGCCAGCAGCTCTCTAGCGGGGAACCAAGAGACCCAGTACTTC
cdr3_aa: CASSSLAGNQETQYF

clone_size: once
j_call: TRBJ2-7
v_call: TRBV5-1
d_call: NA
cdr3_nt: TGCGCCAGCAGCTTGACCCCGGCAGGGACACCTCCCTCCTACGAGCAGCACTTC
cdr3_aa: CASSLTPAGTPPSYEQHF

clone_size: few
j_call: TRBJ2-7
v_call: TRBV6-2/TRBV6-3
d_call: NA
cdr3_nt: TGTGCCAGCAGTTATCTCCAGCAGGGCTTGTACGAGCAGTACTTC
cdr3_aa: CASSYLQQGLYEQYF

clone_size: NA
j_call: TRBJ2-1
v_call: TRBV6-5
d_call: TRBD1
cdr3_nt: TGTGCCAGCAGAAATTCAGGGGGCTTGGACAATGAGCAGTTCTTC
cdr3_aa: CASRNSGGLDNEQFF

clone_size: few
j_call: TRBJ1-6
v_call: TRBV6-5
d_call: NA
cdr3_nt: TGTGCCAGCAGTTACTCCGGACAGTTTAATTCACCCCTCCACTTT
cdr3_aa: CASSYSGQFNSPLHF

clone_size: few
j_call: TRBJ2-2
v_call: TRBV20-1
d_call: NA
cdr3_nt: TGCAGTGCTAGAGATATGACAGGCATCGGGGAGCTGTTTTTT
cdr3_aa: CSARDMTGIGELFF

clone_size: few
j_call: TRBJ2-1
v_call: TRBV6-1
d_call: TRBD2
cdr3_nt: TGTGCCAGCAAAAAGTCCGGGACTAGCGGTTTTGAGCAGTTCTTC
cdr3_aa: CASKKSGTSGFEQFF

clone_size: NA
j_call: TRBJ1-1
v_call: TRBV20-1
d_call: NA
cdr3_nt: TGCAGTGCTAGGGGGCAAGTTGAAGCTTTCTTT
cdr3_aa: CSARGQVEAFF

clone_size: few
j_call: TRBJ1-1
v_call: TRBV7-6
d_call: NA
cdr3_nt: TGTGCCAGCAGCCTCTCCCGGCTGAACACTGAAGCTTTCTTT
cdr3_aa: CASSLSRLNTEAFF

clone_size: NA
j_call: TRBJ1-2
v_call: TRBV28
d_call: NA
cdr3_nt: TGTGCCAGCAGTTCCCAGGGTCTGGGTGGCTACACCTTC
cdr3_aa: CASSSQGLGGYTF

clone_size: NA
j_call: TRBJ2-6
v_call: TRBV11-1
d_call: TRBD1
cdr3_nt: TGTGCCAGCAGCCCTCGGAACAGACAGGGGGCTGGGGCCAACGTCCTGACTTTC
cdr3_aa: CASSPRNRQGAGANVLTF

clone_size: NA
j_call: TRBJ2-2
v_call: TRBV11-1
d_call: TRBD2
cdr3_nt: TGTGCCAGCAGCTTACCAGCGGGGATCCCCGGGGAGCTGTTTTTT
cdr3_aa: CASSLPAGIPGELFF

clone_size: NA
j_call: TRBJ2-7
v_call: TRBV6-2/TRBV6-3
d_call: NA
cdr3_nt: TGTGCCAGCAGTTCCTTCCAGGGTAGCTACGAGCAGTACTTC
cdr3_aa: CASSSFQGSYEQYF

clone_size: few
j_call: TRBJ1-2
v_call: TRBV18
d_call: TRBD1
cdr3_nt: TGTGCCAGCTCACCCGCGACAGGGGTGAGATATGGCTACACCTTC
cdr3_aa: CASSPATGVRYGYTF

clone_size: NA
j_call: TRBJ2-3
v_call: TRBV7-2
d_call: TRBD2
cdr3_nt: TGTGCCAGCAGCTCCACTAGCGGGGGGCCTAGGACGCAGTATTTT
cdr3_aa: CASSSTSGGPRTQYF

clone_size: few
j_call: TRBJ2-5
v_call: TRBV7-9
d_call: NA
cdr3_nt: TGTGCCAGCGTCATTTACAGTCGAGAGACCCAGTACTTC
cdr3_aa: CASVIYSRETQYF

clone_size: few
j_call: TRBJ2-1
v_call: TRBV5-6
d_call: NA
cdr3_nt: TGTGCCAGCAGCTTGGGGCGAGGGGAGCAGTTCTTC
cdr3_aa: CASSLGRGEQFF

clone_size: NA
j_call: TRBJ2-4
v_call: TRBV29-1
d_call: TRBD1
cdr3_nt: TGCAGCGTTACAGGGGGCAAAAACATTCAGTACTTC
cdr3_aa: CSVTGGKNIQYF

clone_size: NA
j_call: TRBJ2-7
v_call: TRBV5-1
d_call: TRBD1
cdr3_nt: TGCGCCAGCAGCTTGAGGCTGGGACAGGGGGTCAACGAGCAGTACTTC
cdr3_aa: CASSLRLGQGVNEQYF

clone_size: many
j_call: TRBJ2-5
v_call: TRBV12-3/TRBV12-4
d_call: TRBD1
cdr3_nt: TGTGCCAGCAGTTCTACAGGGGGCAGAGAGACCCAGTACTTC
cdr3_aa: CASSSTGGRETQYF

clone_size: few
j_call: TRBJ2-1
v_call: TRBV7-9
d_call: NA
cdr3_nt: TGTGCCAGCAGCCCTTACCGTGACAATGAGCAGTTCTTC
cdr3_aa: CASSPYRDNEQFF

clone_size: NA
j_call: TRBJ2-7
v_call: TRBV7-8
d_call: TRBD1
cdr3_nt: TGTGCCAGCAGCCCCAGGAAGGGACAGCCTTTTTACGAGCAGTACTTC
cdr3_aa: CASSPRKGQPFYEQYF

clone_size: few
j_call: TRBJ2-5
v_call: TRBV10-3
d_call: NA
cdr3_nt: TGTGCCATCAGTGAAGGGGGGCAGGAGACCCAGTACTTC
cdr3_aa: CAISEGGQETQYF

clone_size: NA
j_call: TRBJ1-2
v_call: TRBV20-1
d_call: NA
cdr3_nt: TGCAGTGCTAGAGGGGGGGTCTATGGCTACACCTTC
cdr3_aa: CSARGGVYGYTF

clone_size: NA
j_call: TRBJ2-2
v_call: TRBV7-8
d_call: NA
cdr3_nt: TGTGCCAGCACCCTTGGACAGTTAAGGGTCCCCGGGGAGCTGTTTTTT
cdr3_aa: CASTLGQLRVPGELFF

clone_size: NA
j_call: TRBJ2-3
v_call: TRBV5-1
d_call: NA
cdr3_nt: TGCGCCAGCAGCTTGTCAAGGGGAGGTGCAGATACGCAGTATTTT
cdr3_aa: CASSLSRGGADTQYF

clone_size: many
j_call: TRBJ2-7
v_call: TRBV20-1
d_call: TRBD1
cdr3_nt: TGCAGTGCTGCCGGGACAGCCTATTACGAGCAGTACTTC
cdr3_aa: CSAAGTAYYEQYF

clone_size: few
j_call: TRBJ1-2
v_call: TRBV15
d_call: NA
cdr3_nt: TGTGCCACCAGCAGAGAGGGGGGAGTCTATGGCTACACCTTC
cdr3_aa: CATSREGGVYGYTF

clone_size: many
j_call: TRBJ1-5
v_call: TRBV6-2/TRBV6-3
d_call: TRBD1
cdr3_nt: TGTGCCAGCAACATATCCCCCGGGACAGGGTATCAGCCCCAGCATTTT
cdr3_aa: CASNISPGTGYQPQHF

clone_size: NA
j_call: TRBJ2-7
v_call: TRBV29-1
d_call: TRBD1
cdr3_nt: TGCAGCGTTGAATTCGAGGACAGGGGCGGCGACGAGCAGTACTTC
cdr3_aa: CSVEFEDRGGDEQYF

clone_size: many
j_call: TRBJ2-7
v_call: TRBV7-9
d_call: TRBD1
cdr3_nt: TGTGCCAGCAGCTTAGGACAGGGCGGCGAGCAGTACTTC
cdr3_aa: CASSLGQGGEQYF

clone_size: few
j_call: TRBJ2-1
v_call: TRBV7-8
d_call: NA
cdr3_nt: TGTGCCAGCAGCTTATTAACAGGGTCCGTTTACAATGAGCAGTTCTTC
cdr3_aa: CASSLLTGSVYNEQFF

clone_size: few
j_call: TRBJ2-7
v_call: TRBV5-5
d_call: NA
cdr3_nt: TGTGCCAGCAGCTTGGGGCGGCCAGGGGCCTACGAGCAGTACTTC
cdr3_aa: CASSLGRPGAYEQYF

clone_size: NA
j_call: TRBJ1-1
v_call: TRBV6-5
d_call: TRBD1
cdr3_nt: TGTGCCAGCAGTTGGACAGGAGCTTTGGACACTGAAGCTTTCTTT
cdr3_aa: CASSWTGALDTEAFF

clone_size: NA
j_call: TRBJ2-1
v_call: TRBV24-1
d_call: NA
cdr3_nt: TGTGCCACCAGTGATTGGAGGGTCGGGAGAAGCTCCTACAATGAGCAGTTCTTC
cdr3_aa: CATSDWRVGRSSYNEQFF

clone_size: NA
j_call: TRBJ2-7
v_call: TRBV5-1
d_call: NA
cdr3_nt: TGCGCCAGCAGCGTGGACTGGCGCCTGGCCTACGAGCAGTACTTC
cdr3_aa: CASSVDWRLAYEQYF

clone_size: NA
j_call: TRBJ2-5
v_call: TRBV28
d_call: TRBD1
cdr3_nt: TGTGCCAGCAGTCTCCGGACAGGGGCCGGGGAGACCCAGTACTTC
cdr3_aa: CASSLRTGAGETQYF

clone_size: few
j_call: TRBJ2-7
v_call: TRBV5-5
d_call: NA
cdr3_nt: TGTGCCAGCAGCCCCAGCCCCTACGAGCAGTACTTC
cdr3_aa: CASSPSPYEQYF

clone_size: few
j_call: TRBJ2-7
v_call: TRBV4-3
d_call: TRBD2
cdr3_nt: TGCGCCAGCAGCCAAGATTGGAGGGAGGGACTCTCGACCTACGAGCAGTACTTC
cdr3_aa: CASSQDWREGLSTYEQYF